Listed below are T cell receptor beta chains from one sample, sequenced in a study of Ad26.COV2.S vaccination and SARS-CoV-2 variants. Data came from immunoSEQ multiplex PCR; TCRdb stores just in-frame clones and leaves some out. The sample holds fewer than 400,000 clones, less than 90% seen once. Sequences were derived from peripheral blood, sampled in a trial of Ad26.COV2.S vaccine versus placebo. The receptors were gathered from a person aged 18-65 years who received the Ad26.COV2.S COVID-19 vaccine or a placebo. The CDR3 runs from the conserved cysteine through the conserved F or W. The D gene is left open where the match is weak.

d_call v_call cdr3_aa
TRBD1 TRBV27 CASRGTANYGYTF
- TRBV25-1 CASSSMTDILDEQYF
- TRBV4-1 CASSTTEYNEQFF
- TRBV7-9 CASSLAPRNEQYF
TRBD1 TRBV5-4 CASSHGQGGFTSYEQYF
- TRBV5-6 CASSLYRTEAFF
TRBD1 TRBV18 CASSSDRALPYEQYF
TRBD2 TRBV6-5 CASSSAGGSSYNEQFF
- TRBV5-1 CASSLGVLRETQYF
- TRBV9 CASSNSGEELFF